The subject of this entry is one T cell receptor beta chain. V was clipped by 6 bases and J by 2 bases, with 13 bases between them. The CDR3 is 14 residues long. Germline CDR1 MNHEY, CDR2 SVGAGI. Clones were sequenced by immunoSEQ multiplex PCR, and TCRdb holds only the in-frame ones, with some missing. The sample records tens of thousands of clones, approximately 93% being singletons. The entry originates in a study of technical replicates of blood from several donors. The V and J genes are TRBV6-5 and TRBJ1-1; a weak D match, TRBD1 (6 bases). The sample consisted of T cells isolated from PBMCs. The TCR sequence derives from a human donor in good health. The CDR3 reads CASSLGQTNTEAFF. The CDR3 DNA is TGTGCCAGCAGCCTCGGACAGACTAACACTGAAGCTTTCTTT.